This T cell receptor beta chain was captured by sequencing in a study of radiotherapy plus CTLA-4 blockade in lung cancer (dated by TCRdb to 2016 to 2019). For the wider study: Objective responses were observed in approximately 19% of enrolled patients, and disease control was achieved in less than 35%. Beyond this particular receptor, the publication reports: TCR clones derived from tumors expanded in peripheral blood after treatment with radiotherapy and ipilimumab. The strongest predictors of response were reported to be early dynamic shifts in blood T cell clones along with a rise in serum interferon-beta following radiation.

The study evaluated CTLA-4 blockade (ipilimumab) given together with focal radiation therapy in patients who had chemo-refractory metastatic non-small-cell lung cancer. CDR1 and CDR2 were assigned from the germline V gene as SGHTA and FQGTGA. The V and J ends are trimmed by 4 bases and 7 bases, leaving 13 bases between them. Its CDR3 holds 13 amino acids, cysteine through phenylalanine. The only DNA kept is the CDR3, 39 bases in frame from the first base. Library creation used the immunoSEQ multiplex PCR assay. The source is immuneACCESS, and TCRdb retained only in-frame sequences with V and J called. Part of the clones is not carried over; for the studies checked, unresolved V genes explain less than half of this, and the remainder is unexplained. Recorded for this sample are about 31,000 clones; more than 75% of them occurred a single time. The ten largest clones represent 6.5% to 9% of the sample.

On this clone itself: Its antigen is currently not known. Base qualities were left out, and no much larger clone turns up one base away.

This material consisted of peripheral blood, taken from a patient treated with radiotherapy plus ipilimumab. The source is a human donor with non-small cell lung cancer who had stable disease on radiotherapy plus ipilimumab. The V and J genes are TRBV7-3 and TRBJ1-2, with the D gene not clear enough to name. The base sequence is TGTGCCAGCAGCTATGACGACATGGGTGGCTACACCTTC. This encodes CASSYDDMGGYTF. The reference TRBV7-3 and TRBJ1-2 proteins fill in what lies around the CDR3, so the full variable domain reads GAGVSQTPSNKVTEKGKYVELRCDPISGHTALYWYRQSLGQGPEFLIYFQGTGAADDSGLPNDRFFAVRPEGSVSTLKIQRTERGDSAVYLCASSYDDMGGYTFGSGTRLTVV.